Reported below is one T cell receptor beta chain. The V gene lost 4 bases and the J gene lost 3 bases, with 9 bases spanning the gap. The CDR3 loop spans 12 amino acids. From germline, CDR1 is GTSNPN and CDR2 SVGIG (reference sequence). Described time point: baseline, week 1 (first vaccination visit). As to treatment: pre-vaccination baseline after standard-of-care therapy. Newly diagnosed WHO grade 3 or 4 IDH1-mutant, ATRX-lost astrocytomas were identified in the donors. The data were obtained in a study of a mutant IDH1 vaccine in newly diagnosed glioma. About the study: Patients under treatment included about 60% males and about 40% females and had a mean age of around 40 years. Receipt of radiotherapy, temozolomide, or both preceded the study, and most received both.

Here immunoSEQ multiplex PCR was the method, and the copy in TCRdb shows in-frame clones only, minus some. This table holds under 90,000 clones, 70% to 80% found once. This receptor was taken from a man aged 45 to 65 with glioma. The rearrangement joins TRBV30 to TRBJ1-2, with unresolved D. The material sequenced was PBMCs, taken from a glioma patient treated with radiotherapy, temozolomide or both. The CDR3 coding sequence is TGTGCCTGGACCGGGCAGCACTATGGCTACACCTTC. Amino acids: CAWTGQHYGYTF.